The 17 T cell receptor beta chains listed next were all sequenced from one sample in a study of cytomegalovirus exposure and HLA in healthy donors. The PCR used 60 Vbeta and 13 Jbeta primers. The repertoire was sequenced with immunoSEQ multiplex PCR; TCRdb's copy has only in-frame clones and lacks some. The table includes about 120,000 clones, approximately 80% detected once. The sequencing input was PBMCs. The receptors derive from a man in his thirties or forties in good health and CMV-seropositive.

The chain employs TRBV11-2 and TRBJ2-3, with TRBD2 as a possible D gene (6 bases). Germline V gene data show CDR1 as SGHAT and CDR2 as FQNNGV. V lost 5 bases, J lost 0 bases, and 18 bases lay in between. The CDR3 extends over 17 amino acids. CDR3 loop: CASSGAPPGTSTDTQYF. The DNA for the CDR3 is TGTGCCAGCAGCGGAGCCCCTCCTGGGACTAGCACAGATACGCAGTATTTT.

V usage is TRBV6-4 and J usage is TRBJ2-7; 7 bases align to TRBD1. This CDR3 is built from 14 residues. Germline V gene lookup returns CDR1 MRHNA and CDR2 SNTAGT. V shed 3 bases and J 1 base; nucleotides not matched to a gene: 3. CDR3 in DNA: TGTGCCAGCAGTGAAGGGGGCAGGTCCTACGAGCAGTACTTC. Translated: CASSEGGRSYEQYF.

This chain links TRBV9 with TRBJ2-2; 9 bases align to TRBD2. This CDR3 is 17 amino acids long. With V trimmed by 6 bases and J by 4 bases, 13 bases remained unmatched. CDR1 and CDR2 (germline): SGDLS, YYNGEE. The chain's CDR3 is CASTQAAGGQFTGELFF. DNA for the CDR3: TGTGCCAGCACCCAAGCAGCGGGGGGTCAATTCACCGGGGAGCTGTTTTTT.

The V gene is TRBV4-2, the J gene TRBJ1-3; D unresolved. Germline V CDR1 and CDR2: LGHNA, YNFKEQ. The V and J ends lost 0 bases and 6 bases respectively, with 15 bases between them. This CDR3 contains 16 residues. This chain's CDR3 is CASSQDPEVSVNTIYF. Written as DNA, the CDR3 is TGTGCCAGCAGCCAAGATCCCGAGGTCAGCGTAAACACCATATATTTT.

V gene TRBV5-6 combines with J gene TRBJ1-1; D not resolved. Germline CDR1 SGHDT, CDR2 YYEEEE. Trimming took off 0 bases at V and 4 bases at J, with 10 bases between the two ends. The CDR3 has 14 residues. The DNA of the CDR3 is TGTGCCAGCAGCTTGGGGACTCGAGGCACTGAAGCTTTCTTT. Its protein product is CASSLGTRGTEAFF.

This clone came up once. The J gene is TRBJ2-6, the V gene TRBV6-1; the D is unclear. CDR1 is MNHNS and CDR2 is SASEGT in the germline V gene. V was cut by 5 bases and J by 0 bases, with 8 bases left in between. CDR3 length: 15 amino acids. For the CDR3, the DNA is TGTGCCAGCAGTCCCCCGTCCTCTGGGGCCAACGTCCTGACTTTC. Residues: CASSPPSSGANVLTF.

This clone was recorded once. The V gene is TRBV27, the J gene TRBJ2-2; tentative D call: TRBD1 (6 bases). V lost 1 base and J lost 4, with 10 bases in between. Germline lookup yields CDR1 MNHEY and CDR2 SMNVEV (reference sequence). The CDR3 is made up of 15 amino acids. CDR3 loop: CASSLYQGSTGELFF. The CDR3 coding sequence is TGTGCCAGCAGTTTATATCAGGGGAGCACCGGGGAGCTGTTTTTT.

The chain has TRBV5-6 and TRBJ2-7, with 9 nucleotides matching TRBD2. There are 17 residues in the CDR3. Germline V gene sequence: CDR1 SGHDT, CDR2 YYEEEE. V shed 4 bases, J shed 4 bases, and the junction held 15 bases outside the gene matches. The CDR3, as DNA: TGTGCCAGCAGCCCCTTAGTAGCGGGGGACACCCCTTACGAGCAGTACGTC. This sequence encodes CASSPLVAGDTPYEQYV.

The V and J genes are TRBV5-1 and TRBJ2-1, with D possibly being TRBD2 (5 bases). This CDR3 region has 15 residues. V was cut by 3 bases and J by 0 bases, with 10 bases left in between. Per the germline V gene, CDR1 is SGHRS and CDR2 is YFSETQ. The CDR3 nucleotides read TGCGCCAGCAGCTGGGTAGGGAGCTCCTACAATGAGCAGTTCTTC. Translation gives CASSWVGSSYNEQFF.

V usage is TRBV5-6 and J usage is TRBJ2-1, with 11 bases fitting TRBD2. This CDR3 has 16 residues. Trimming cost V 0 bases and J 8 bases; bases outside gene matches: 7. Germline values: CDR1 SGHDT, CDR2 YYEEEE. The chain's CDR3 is CASSLELAGGFHEQFF. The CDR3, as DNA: TGTGCCAGCAGCTTGGAGTTAGCGGGAGGGTTTCATGAGCAGTTCTTC.

The CDR3 nucleotides are TGTGCCATCAGTGAGTCGACGGAGACAGATACGCAGTATTTT. It encodes CAISESTETDTQYF. V usage is TRBV10-3 and J usage is TRBJ2-3; no reliable D call. The V and J ends lost 0 bases and 3 bases respectively, with 7 bases between them. The CDR3 is 14 amino acids. Germline V lookup: CDR1 ENHRY, CDR2 SYGVKD.

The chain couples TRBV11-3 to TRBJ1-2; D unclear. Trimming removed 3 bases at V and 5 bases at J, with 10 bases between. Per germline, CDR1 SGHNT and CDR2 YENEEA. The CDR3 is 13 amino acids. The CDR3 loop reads CASSFDWVYGYTF. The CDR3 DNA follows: TGTGCCAGCAGCTTTGACTGGGTATATGGCTACACCTTC.

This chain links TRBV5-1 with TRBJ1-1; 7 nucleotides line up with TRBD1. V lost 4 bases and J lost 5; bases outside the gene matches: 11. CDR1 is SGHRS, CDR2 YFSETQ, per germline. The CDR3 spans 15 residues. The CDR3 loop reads CASSIQGPLRTEAFF. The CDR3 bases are TGCGCCAGCAGCATACAGGGGCCCCTCCGAACTGAAGCTTTCTTT. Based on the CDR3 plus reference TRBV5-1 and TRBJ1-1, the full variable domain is KAGVTQTPRYLIKTRGQQVTLSCSPISGHRSVSWYQQTPGQGLQFLFEYFSETQRNKGNFPGRFSGRQFSNSRSEMNVSTLELGDSALYLCASSIQGPLRTEAFFGQGTRLTVV.

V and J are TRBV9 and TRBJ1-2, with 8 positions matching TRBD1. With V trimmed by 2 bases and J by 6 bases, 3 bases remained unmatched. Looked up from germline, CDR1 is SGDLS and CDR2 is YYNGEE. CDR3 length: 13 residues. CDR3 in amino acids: CASSVQGAHGYTF. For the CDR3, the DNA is TGTGCCAGCAGCGTCCAGGGGGCCCATGGCTACACCTTC.

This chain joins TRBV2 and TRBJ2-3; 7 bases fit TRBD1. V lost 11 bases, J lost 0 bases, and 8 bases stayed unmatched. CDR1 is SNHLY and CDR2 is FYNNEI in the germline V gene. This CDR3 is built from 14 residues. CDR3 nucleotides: TGTGCCGGACTGATGACAGGGAGCACAGATACGCAGTATTTT. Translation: CAGLMTGSTDTQYF. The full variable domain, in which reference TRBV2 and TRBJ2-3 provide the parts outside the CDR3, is EPEVTQTPSHQVTQMGQEVILRCVPISNHLYFYWYRQILGQKVEFLVSFYNNEISEKSEIFDDQFSVERPDGSNFTLKIRSTKLEDSAMYFCAGLMTGSTDTQYFGPGTRLTVL.

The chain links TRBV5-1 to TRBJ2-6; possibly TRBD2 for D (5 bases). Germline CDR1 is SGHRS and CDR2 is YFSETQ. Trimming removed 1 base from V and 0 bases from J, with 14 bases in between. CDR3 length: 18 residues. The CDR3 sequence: CASSLLPPGVSGANVLTF. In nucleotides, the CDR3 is TGCGCCAGCAGCTTGCTCCCGCCCGGGGTCTCTGGGGCCAACGTCCTGACTTTC.

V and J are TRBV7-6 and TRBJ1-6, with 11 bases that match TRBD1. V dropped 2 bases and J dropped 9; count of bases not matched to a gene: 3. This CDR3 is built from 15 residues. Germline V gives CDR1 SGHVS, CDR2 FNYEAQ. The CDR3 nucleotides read TGTGCCAGCAGCTTACACGGGACAGGGGGTTCACCCCTCCACTTT. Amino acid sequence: CASSLHGTGGSPLHF.